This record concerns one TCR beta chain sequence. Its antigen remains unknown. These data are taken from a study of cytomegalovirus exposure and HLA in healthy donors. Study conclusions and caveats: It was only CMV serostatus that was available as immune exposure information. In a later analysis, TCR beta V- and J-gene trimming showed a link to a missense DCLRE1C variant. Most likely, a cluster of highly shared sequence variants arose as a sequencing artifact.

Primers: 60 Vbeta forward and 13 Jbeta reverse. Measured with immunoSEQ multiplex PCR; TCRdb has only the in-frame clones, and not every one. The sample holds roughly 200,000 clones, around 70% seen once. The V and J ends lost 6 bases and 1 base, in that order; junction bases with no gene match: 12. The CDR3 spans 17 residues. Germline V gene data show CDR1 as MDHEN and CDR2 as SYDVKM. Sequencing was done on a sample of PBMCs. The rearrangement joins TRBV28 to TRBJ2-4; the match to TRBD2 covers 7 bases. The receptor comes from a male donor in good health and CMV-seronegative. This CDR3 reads CASSYREGLWAKNIQYF. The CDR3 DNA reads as TGTGCCAGCAGCTATAGGGAGGGACTATGGGCCAAAAACATTCAGTACTTC.